This T cell receptor beta chain was retrieved from a study of regulatory T cells in long-lasting Graves disease. Points from the study as a whole: New patients shared fewer public clonotypes (about 1,000) than persistent patients did (approximately 2,700). Graves' patients with persistent disease showed TCR diversity lower than patients newly diagnosed. Sampling was limited to peripheral blood rather than thyroid tissue.

Stated time point: persistent/refractory GD, antithyroid drugs over 5 years with positive TRAb. The TCR library used RNA extracted from PBMCs. The authors built TCR beta libraries using iRepertoire HTBI primers and Arm-PCR of CDR3 regions. TCRdb used MiXCR to reprocess the multiplex PCR reads, holding one entry per CDR3 protein. The sample has 650,000 to 850,000 distinct CDR3 sequences, roughly 30% seen once. CDR3 length equals 14 residues. Trimming at V came to 0 bases and at J to 5 bases, leaving 5 bases not matched to a gene. Germline V gene data show CDR1 as GTSNPN and CDR2 as SVGIG (reference sequence). In regard to this clonotype: Its antigen remains unidentified.

The specimen comprised peripheral blood mononuclear cells (PBMCs), sampled when the disease was refractory, from a patient treated with antithyroid drugs. This TCR was recovered from a female donor with Graves disease. The rearrangement joins TRBV30 to TRBJ1-1; TRBD1 matches at 8 bases. The CDR3 loop is CAWSVLRGLTEAFF. CDR3 coding DNA: TGTGCCTGGAGTGTTCTCAGGGGGCTTACTGAAGCTTTCTTT.